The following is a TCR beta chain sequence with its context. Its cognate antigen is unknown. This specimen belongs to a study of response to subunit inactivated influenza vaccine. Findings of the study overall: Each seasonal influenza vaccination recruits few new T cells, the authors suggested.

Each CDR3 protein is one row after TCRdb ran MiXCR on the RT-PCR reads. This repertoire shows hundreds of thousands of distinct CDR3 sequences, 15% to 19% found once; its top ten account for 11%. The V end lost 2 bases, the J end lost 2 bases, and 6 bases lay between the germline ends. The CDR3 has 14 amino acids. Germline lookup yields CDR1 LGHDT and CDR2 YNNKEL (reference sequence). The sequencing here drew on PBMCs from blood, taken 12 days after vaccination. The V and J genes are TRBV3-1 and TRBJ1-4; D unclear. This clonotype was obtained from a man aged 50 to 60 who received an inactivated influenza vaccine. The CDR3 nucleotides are TGTGCCAGCAGCCAATCTGTTACTAATGAAAAACTGTTTTTT. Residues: CASSQSVTNEKLFF.